The next 30 T cell receptor beta chains were all read from a single sample in a study of cytomegalovirus exposure and HLA in healthy donors. It was with 60 Vbeta and 13 Jbeta primers that the PCR ran. Some clones are missing from TCRdb's copy, which holds only in-frame ones; the method was immunoSEQ multiplex PCR. The profile shows 150,000 to 200,000 clones, more than 75% of them singletons. The sample consisted of PBMCs. The receptor set was obtained from a male donor in good health and CMV-seronegative.

This clone has just one count. The chain uses TRBV9 and TRBJ2-3; 11 bases are a match to TRBD2. The V segment lost 0 bases and the J segment 4 bases; nucleotides outside the gene matches: 7. Looked up from germline, CDR1 is SGDLS and CDR2 is YYNGEE. The CDR3 has 17 amino acids. This chain's CDR3 is CASSVEASGRSADTQYF. The CDR3 bases are TGTGCCAGCAGCGTAGAGGCTAGCGGGAGGAGTGCAGATACGCAGTATTTT.

This sequence joins TRBV27 and TRBJ2-7; D is ambiguous. The V and J ends lost 3 bases and 1 base respectively, with 7 bases between them. The CDR3 is made up of 13 amino acids. Germline CDR1 MNHEY, CDR2 SMNVEV (reference sequence). DNA of the CDR3: TGTGCCAGCAGTTTTGGCATGTCCTACGAGCAGTACTTC. It codes for CASSFGMSYEQYF.

The rearrangement joins TRBV5-4 to TRBJ2-7; 9 nucleotides line up with TRBD2. Trimming at V came to 3 bases and at J to 5 bases, leaving 9 bases not matched to a gene. CDR3 length: 15 amino acids. In germline, CDR1 is SGHNT, CDR2 YYREEE (reference sequence). The CDR3 region has the DNA TGTGCCAGCAGCTGGGGGGCGGGACTAGCTAACGAGCAGTACTTC. Protein: CASSWGAGLANEQYF.

The V gene is TRBV6-4, the J gene TRBJ1-4; no definite D call. Trimming stripped 2 bases from V and 8 bases from J, with 9 bases between. Germline CDR1 reads MRHNA; CDR2 reads SNTAGT. This CDR3 region has 13 residues. The CDR3 sequence is CASSDRAGEKLFF. In DNA form, the CDR3 reads TGTGCCAGCAGTGACAGGGCGGGCGAAAAACTGTTTTTT.

The J gene is TRBJ2-1, the V gene TRBV11-2, with TRBD2 identical over 8 bases. The J segment lost 3 bases and the V segment lost 4 bases, leaving 5 bases of the junction unmatched. The CDR3 extends over 15 amino acids. Germline V gene sequence: CDR1 SGHAT, CDR2 FQNNGV. CDR3 in DNA: TGTGCCAGCAGCTCCCCGGGGGGGCTCTACAATGAGCAGTTCTTC. Protein sequence: CASSSPGGLYNEQFF.

The rearrangement joins TRBV7-6 to TRBJ2-2; 9 bases align to TRBD2. Looked up from germline, CDR1 is SGHVS and CDR2 is FNYEAQ. Germline trimming cut 0 bases from V and 4 bases from J; bases unmatched to any gene: 6. The CDR3 extends over 17 amino acids. The CDR3 loop reads CASSLAQAGGPTGELFF. The CDR3, as DNA: TGTGCCAGCAGCTTAGCGCAGGCGGGAGGGCCCACCGGGGAGCTGTTTTTT.

This chain links TRBV27 with TRBJ2-3, with TRBD1 matching 7 bases. This CDR3 has 14 residues. Germline loops: CDR1 MNHEY, CDR2 SMNVEV (reference sequence). The V segment lost 0 bases and the J segment 4 bases; nucleotides outside the gene matches: 1. CDR3 loop: CASSLSQGADTQYF. The CDR3 coding sequence is TGTGCCAGCAGTTTATCCCAGGGGGCAGATACGCAGTATTTT.

This chain uses TRBV6-1 with TRBJ2-5; 7 bases agree with TRBD1. There are 14 residues in the CDR3. The germline CDR1 and CDR2 sequences are MNHNS and SASEGT. Trimming took 8 bases from V and 3 from J; bases not matched to a gene: 9. The CDR3 bases are TGTGCCAGCTCTGGACAGGACCCTAAAGAGACCCAGTACTTC. Its protein product is CASSGQDPKETQYF.

The chain links TRBV7-2 to TRBJ1-2; no definite D call. V lost 1 base and J 6 bases, leaving 6 bases between the germline ends. Germline CDR1 reads SGHTA; CDR2 reads FQGNSA. The CDR3 has 12 residues. For the CDR3, the DNA is TGTGCCAGCAGCTTAGGGAGGGATGGCTACACCTTC. It encodes CASSLGRDGYTF.

CDR3 in amino acids: CSVDSVGEQYF. In nucleotides, the CDR3 is TGCAGCGTTGATAGCGTCGGCGAGCAGTACTTC. The rearrangement joins TRBV29-1 to TRBJ2-7; D perhaps matches TRBD2 (5 bases). The CDR3 extends over 11 amino acids. V was clipped by 3 bases and J by 6 bases, with 9 bases between them. Germline V gene sequence: CDR1 SQVTM, CDR2 ANQGSEA.

The CDR3 nucleotides are TGTGCCAGCAGTTACGATACAGGGGGGTACACTGAAGCTTTCTTT. Translating it yields CASSYDTGGYTEAFF. This rearrangement joins TRBV6-5 to TRBJ1-1, with 8 bases matching TRBD1. The ends lost 2 bases at V and 3 bases at J; junction bases unmatched: 5. The CDR3 runs 15 residues. Germline CDR1 and CDR2: MNHEY and SVGAGI.

The chain links TRBV29-1 to TRBJ2-7, with TRBD2 matching 7 bases. V was clipped by 4 bases and J by 3 bases; unmatched bases: 9. Germline lookup yields CDR1 SQVTM and CDR2 ANQGSEA. This CDR3 spans 14 amino acids. The CDR3 loop is CSVGGGRGNYEQYF. The DNA for the CDR3 is TGCAGCGTTGGGGGGGGGAGGGGCAACTACGAGCAGTACTTC.

This clone was observed a handful of times. The DNA of the CDR3 is TGTGCCAGCAGTGACTCAGGAGGGGCCGGCGGGGAGCTGTTTTTT. Protein sequence: CASSDSGGAGGELFF. The J gene is TRBJ2-2, the V gene TRBV6-4; D perhaps matches TRBD2 (6 bases). The CDR3 is 15 amino acids. From germline, CDR1 is MRHNA and CDR2 SNTAGT. V shed 0 bases and J shed 7 bases, with 12 bases lying between them.

This rearrangement joins TRBV7-6 to TRBJ2-1, with D hard to call. Germline V gene data show CDR1 as SGHVS and CDR2 as FNYEAQ. The V end was cut by 1 base, the J end by 6 bases, with 13 bases between. This CDR3 is built from 15 residues. In nucleotides, the CDR3 is TGTGCCAGCAGCTTAGTTGGTAGTAATCCCAATGAGCAGTTCTTC. This codes for CASSLVGSNPNEQFF.

V and J are TRBV19 and TRBJ1-6; unclear D gene. V was shortened by 4 bases and J by 14 bases, with 15 bases between the two germline ends. The CDR3 runs to 13 residues. CDR1 LNHDA and CDR2 SQIVND come from the germline V gene (reference sequence). CDR3 sequence: CASSRMTGAALHF. CDR3 nucleotide sequence: TGTGCCAGTAGTAGGATGACTGGTGCGGCCCTCCACTTT. Looking up the rest from reference TRBV19 and TRBJ1-6 gives the full variable domain: DGGITQSPKYLFRKEGQNVTLSCEQNLNHDAMYWYRQDPGQGLRLIYYSQIVNDFQKGDIAEGYSVSREKKESFPLTVTSAQKNPTAFYLCASSRMTGAALHFGNGTRLTVT.

The rearrangement links TRBV10-1 to TRBJ1-6; TRBD1 matches 7 bases. The V gene end was trimmed by 4 bases and the J gene end by 6 bases; junction bases not matched to a gene: 15. Germline assignment: CDR1 WNHNN and CDR2 SYGVQD (reference sequence). The CDR3 contains 18 residues. The CDR3: CASSVPRRRDRTNSPLHF. The CDR3 nucleotides read TGCGCCAGCAGTGTTCCTCGTCGCCGGGACAGAACTAATTCACCCCTCCACTTT.

Written as DNA, the CDR3 is TGTGCCAGCAGCATTGGACAGCTTAACTATGGCTACACCTTC. Its translation is CASSIGQLNYGYTF. The rearrangement links TRBV28 to TRBJ1-2; D is perhaps TRBD1 (6 bases). The CDR3 is 14 amino acids. Germline V gene sequence: CDR1 MDHEN, CDR2 SYDVKM. V was clipped by 6 bases and J by 1 base, with 12 bases between them.

V gene TRBV7-3 combines with J gene TRBJ2-1; TRBD2 matches 10 bases. The CDR3 is made up of 15 amino acids. Germline V CDR1 and CDR2: SGHTA, FQGTGA. The V segment lost 8 bases and the J segment 5 bases; nucleotides outside the gene matches: 9. The CDR3: CASSVRLAGHNEQFF. In DNA form, the CDR3 reads TGTGCCAGCTCGGTTCGACTAGCGGGCCACAATGAGCAGTTCTTC.

This sequence joins TRBV6-5 and TRBJ2-3, with TRBD2 identical over 9 bases. The CDR3 contains 15 residues. Germline CDR1 reads MNHEY; CDR2 reads SVGAGI. V lost 5 bases and J lost 2; bases outside the gene matches: 5. The CDR3 region has the DNA TGTGCCAGCAGTCGTCTAGCGGGGATCACAGATACGCAGTATTTT. Translating gives CASSRLAGITDTQYF.

For the CDR3, the DNA is TGTGCCAGCAGTCAAACAGGGCAAGAGACCCAGTACTTC. It translates to CASSQTGQETQYF. This chain joins TRBV6-5 and TRBJ2-5; a possible D gene is TRBD1 (6 bases). Trimming cost V 5 bases and J 2 bases, with 9 bases left between them. Germline V gene lookup returns CDR1 MNHEY and CDR2 SVGAGI. The CDR3 extends over 13 amino acids.

The gene calls are TRBV6-1 and TRBJ1-2, with D possibly matching TRBD1 (6 bases). Deletions cut 3 bases from V and 0 bases from J, with 17 bases between. The CDR3 is 17 residues long. CDR1 is MNHNS, CDR2 SASEGT, per germline. The CDR3 sequence: CASSDPFRQATNYGYTF. The CDR3 nucleotides are TGTGCCAGCAGTGACCCTTTTCGACAGGCAACTAACTATGGCTACACCTTC.

The chain links TRBV7-2 to TRBJ1-5, with D unresolved. Between the trimmed V and J ends, which lost 3 bases and 0 bases, there was a span of 9 bases. Germline lookup yields CDR1 SGHTA and CDR2 FQGNSA. The CDR3 has 15 amino acids. The CDR3 is CASSLAHNSNQPQHF. The CDR3 DNA follows: TGTGCCAGCAGCTTGGCACATAATAGCAATCAGCCCCAGCATTTT.

The chain recombines TRBV6-1 with TRBJ1-1, with 8 bases that match TRBD1. Germline loops: CDR1 MNHNS, CDR2 SASEGT. Trimming cost V 5 bases and J 3 bases; bases outside gene matches: 2. This CDR3 is 13 amino acids long. CDR3 in amino acids: CASSQDRDTEAFF. The CDR3 DNA is TGTGCCAGCAGTCAGGACAGGGACACTGAAGCTTTCTTT.

The rearrangement uses TRBV29-1 and TRBJ1-1; D is possibly TRBD1 (6 bases). CDR3 length: 14 amino acids. CDR1 is SQVTM, CDR2 ANQGSEA, per germline. The CDR3 DNA is TGCAGTTCCCAACGGGGGGCTGTGAACACTGAAGCTTTCTTT. Translated, it gives CSSQRGAVNTEAFF.

This rearrangement joins TRBV27 to TRBJ2-5; 12 bases line up with TRBD1. The J segment lost 4 bases and the V segment lost 2 bases, leaving 8 bases of the junction unmatched. The CDR3 covers 17 residues. Germline V gene data show CDR1 as MNHEY and CDR2 as SMNVEV (reference sequence). The CDR3: CASSLGTGGGLGETQYF. CDR3 sequence (DNA): TGTGCCAGCAGTTTAGGGACAGGGGGCGGTTTGGGAGAGACCCAGTACTTC.

This sequence joins TRBV28 and TRBJ2-7; 10 bases are a match to TRBD1. Germline trimming cut 6 bases from V and 3 bases from J; bases unmatched to any gene: 8. CDR3 length: 15 residues. Germline CDR1 and CDR2: MDHEN and SYDVKM. CDR3 sequence reads: CASRSGQGLFYEQYF. The CDR3, as DNA: TGTGCCAGCAGGTCGGGACAGGGGCTTTTCTACGAGCAGTACTTC. Supplemented by reference TRBV28 and TRBJ2-7, the full variable domain reads DVKVTQSSRYLVKRTGEKVFLECVQDMDHENMFWYRQDPGLGLRLIYFSYDVKMKEKGDIPEGYSVSREKKERFSLILESASTNQTSMYLCASRSGQGLFYEQYFGPGTRLTVT.

CDR3 in amino acids: CASSSAGGNEKLFF. CDR3 nucleotides: TGCGCCAGCAGCTCCGCGGGGGGGAATGAAAAACTGTTTTTT. The chain has TRBV5-1 and TRBJ1-4; D perhaps matches TRBD1 (5 bases). This CDR3 has 14 amino acids. Trimming left V 3 bases short and J 5 bases short, with 11 bases between. CDR1 SGHRS and CDR2 YFSETQ come from the germline V gene.

The CDR3 spells CASSRDRGAGANVLTF. The CDR3 DNA sequence: TGCGCCAGCAGCAGGGACAGGGGAGCTGGGGCCAACGTCCTGACTTTC. The V call is TRBV5-1, the J call TRBJ2-6; 10 bases map to TRBD1. The CDR3 covers 16 residues. V shed 4 bases and J 2 bases; nucleotides not matched to a gene: 3. CDR1 and CDR2 (germline): SGHRS, YFSETQ.

The chain is built from TRBV5-1 and TRBJ2-5, with 7 nucleotides matching TRBD1. Looked up from germline, CDR1 is SGHRS and CDR2 is YFSETQ. V shed 4 bases and J 5 bases; nucleotides not matched to a gene: 8. The CDR3 is 14 residues long. This CDR3 is CASSEYRGMETQYF. CDR3 coding DNA: TGCGCCAGCAGCGAATACAGGGGCATGGAGACCCAGTACTTC.

The chain uses TRBV6-1 and TRBJ1-2; D remains unclear. Germline assignment: CDR1 MNHNS and CDR2 SASEGT. The CDR3 spans 13 residues. With 2 bases removed from V and 0 bases from J, the gap between germline ends came to 4 bases. The CDR3 DNA sequence: TGTGCCAGCAGTGAAACTACTAACTATGGCTACACCTTC. This sequence encodes CASSETTNYGYTF.